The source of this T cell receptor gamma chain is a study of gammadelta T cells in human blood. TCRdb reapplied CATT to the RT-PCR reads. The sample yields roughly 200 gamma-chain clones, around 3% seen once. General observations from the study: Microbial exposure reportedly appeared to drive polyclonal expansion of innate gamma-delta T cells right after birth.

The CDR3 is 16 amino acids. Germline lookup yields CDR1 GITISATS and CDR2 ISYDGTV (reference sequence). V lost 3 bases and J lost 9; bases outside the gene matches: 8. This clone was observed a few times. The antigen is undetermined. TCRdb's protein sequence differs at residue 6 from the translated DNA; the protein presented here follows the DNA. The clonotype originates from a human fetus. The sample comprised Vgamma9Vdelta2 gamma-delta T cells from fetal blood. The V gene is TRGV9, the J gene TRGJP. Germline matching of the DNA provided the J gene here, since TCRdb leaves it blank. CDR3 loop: CALWELGTLGKKIKVF. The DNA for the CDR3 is TGTGCCTTGTGGGAGTTGGGAACGTTGGGCAAAAAAATCAAGGTATTT.